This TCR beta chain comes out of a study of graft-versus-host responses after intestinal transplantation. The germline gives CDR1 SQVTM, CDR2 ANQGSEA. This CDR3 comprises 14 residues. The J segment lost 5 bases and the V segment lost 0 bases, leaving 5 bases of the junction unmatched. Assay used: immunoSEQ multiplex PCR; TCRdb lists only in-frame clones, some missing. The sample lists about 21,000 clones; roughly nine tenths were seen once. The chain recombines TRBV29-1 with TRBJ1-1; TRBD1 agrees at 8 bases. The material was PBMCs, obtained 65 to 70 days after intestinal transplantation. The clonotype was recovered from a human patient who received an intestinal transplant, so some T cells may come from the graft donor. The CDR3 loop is CSVEEAQGGTEAFF. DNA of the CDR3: TGCAGCGTTGAAGAAGCACAGGGGGGGACTGAAGCTTTCTTT.